The 28 T cell receptor beta chains below all came from one sample that was sequenced in a study of CD8 T cells in ankylosing spondylitis. TCRdb re-called the 5' RACE reads through MiXCR, storing one row per CDR3 protein. The table has some 200,000 distinct CDR3 sequences, 9.5% to 15% seen once. The material sequenced was blood, either unsorted or a sorted T cell fraction (not recorded which). The source of these receptors is a male donor with ankylosing spondylitis or in good health (not recorded which).

This sequence joins TRBV25-1 and TRBJ1-1; no clear D. Germline V lookup: CDR1 MGHDK, CDR2 SYGVNS. The V end was cut by 3 bases, the J end by 1 base, with 15 bases between. The CDR3 totals 16 residues. CDR3 DNA: TGTGCCAGCAGTGATGAAGGACGGGCCTCGAACACTGAAGCTTTCTTT. It translates to CASSDEGRASNTEAFF.

This clonotype was counted ten times or more. The chain carries TRBV5-1 and TRBJ2-7; no clear D gene. Germline V CDR1 and CDR2: SGHRS, YFSETQ. The CDR3 covers 12 residues. Trimming stripped 2 bases from V and 0 bases from J, with 3 bases between. The CDR3 sequence: CASSFSSYEQYF. The CDR3 region has the DNA TGCGCCAGCAGCTTCAGCTCCTACGAGCAGTACTTC.

J is TRBJ2-3 and V is TRBV20-1; TRBD1 is a possible D gene (6 bases). The germline V and J ends were trimmed by 5 bases and 2 bases, with 17 bases remaining between them. Germline V gene data show CDR1 as DFQATT and CDR2 as SNEGSKA (reference sequence). The CDR3 has 15 residues. The CDR3 DNA reads as TGCAGTGCTGGGTGGGACACCCTCTCCACAGATACGCAGTATTTT. It translates to CSAGWDTLSTDTQYF.

This chain uses TRBV9 with TRBJ2-7, with 9 bases that match TRBD1. This CDR3 has 15 amino acids. Germline lookup yields CDR1 SGDLS and CDR2 YYNGEE. The V gene end was trimmed by 3 bases and the J gene end by 3 bases; junction bases not matched to a gene: 7. The CDR3 sequence: CASSADRGGFYEQYF. DNA for the CDR3: TGTGCCAGCAGCGCGGACAGGGGTGGGTTCTACGAGCAGTACTTC.

This clonotype was found a few times. The V gene is TRBV30, the J gene TRBJ2-6, with 10 bases that match TRBD1. The CDR3 has 14 residues. The trim removed 8 bases at V and 2 bases at J, leaving 3 bases unmatched. CDR1 GTSNPN and CDR2 SVGIG come from the germline V gene (reference sequence). This CDR3 reads CAGGQGAGANVLTF. CDR3 nucleotide sequence: TGTGCCGGTGGACAGGGGGCTGGGGCCAACGTCCTGACTTTC.

The chain joins TRBV19 to TRBJ2-5; D is unclear. CDR3 length equals 12 residues. From germline, CDR1 is LNHDA and CDR2 SQIVND (reference sequence). V was trimmed by 9 bases and J by 6 bases, leaving 14 bases between them. As DNA, the CDR3 is TGTGCCAGCCGCCGACTTCCACAGACCCAGTACTTC. This translates into CASRRLPQTQYF.

The chain uses TRBV2 and TRBJ2-3; 11 bases align to TRBD2. The CDR3 is 15 amino acids. Trimming took 5 bases from V and 2 from J; bases not matched to a gene: 3. Germline V gene sequence: CDR1 SNHLY, CDR2 FYNNEI. The CDR3: CASSPTSGITDTQYF. The CDR3 DNA is TGTGCCAGCAGTCCGACTAGCGGGATCACAGATACGCAGTATTTT.

This clonotype was picked up a small number of times. This chain joins TRBV12-3 or TRBV12-4 and TRBJ2-3, with TRBD2 identical over 8 bases. Trimming removed 5 bases from V and 3 bases from J; junction bases left unmatched: 4. The CDR3 contains 14 residues. Here the CDR3 DNA reads TGTGCCAGCAGTCATAGCGGGGAGACAGATACGCAGTATTTT. Its translation is CASSHSGETDTQYF.

J is TRBJ2-1 and V is TRBV4-1; possible D gene TRBD1, 6 bases. Germline V lookup: CDR1 MGHRA, CDR2 YSYEKL. V was pared by 0 bases and J by 8 bases, with 11 bases between. CDR3 length equals 14 residues. The CDR3 loop reads CASSQDPEGDEQFF. DNA of the CDR3: TGCGCCAGCAGCCAAGATCCAGAGGGGGATGAGCAGTTCTTC.

In this sample, this clonotype turned up a few times. DNA of the CDR3: TGTGCCAGCAGCCCAACTACACTCACCGGGGAGCTGTTTTTT. Its translation is CASSPTTLTGELFF. This chain connects TRBV6-1 to TRBJ2-2; no clear D. CDR1 and CDR2 (germline): MNHNS, SASEGT. The CDR3 is 14 amino acids. Between the trimmed V and J ends, which lost 6 bases and 4 bases, there was a span of 12 bases.

Written as DNA, the CDR3 is TGTGCCAGCAGTTATACTAGCGGGAGTTACAATGAGCAGTTCTTC. Encoded protein: CASSYTSGSYNEQFF. J is TRBJ2-1 and V is TRBV6-5, with TRBD2 matching over 11 bases. CDR1 is MNHEY, CDR2 SVGAGI, per germline. The CDR3 spans 15 residues. The ends lost 3 bases at V and 4 bases at J; junction bases unmatched: 2.

The chain has TRBV7-2 and TRBJ1-5; no clear D. In germline, CDR1 is SGHTA, CDR2 FQGNSA. The CDR3 is 15 amino acids. V lost 0 bases and J 12 bases, leaving 18 bases between the germline ends. CDR3 sequence: CASSLASHGPWVQHF. Written as DNA, the CDR3 is TGTGCCAGCAGCTTAGCCTCACACGGCCCTTGGGTCCAGCATTTT.

The sample holds a few counts of this clonotype. This chain links TRBV19 with TRBJ1-2; 9 nucleotides match TRBD1. V was pared by 7 bases and J by 3 bases, with 6 bases of the junction left unmatched. The CDR3 totals 14 residues. Germline V gene lookup returns CDR1 LNHDA and CDR2 SQIVND (reference sequence). CDR3 bases: TGTGCCAGTATTCCGGGACAGGGCGACTATGGCTACACCTTC. As protein: CASIPGQGDYGYTF.

The chain couples TRBV2 to TRBJ2-6, with a weak D call TRBD1 (6 bases). From germline, CDR1 is SNHLY and CDR2 FYNNEI. V was cut by 6 bases and J by 0 bases, with 12 bases left in between. This CDR3 spans 16 amino acids. This chain's CDR3 is CASRPPGASGANVLTF. The CDR3 DNA follows: TGTGCCAGCAGGCCTCCAGGGGCCTCTGGGGCCAACGTCCTGACTTTC.

This clonotype was seen ten or more times. The rearrangement uses TRBV10-3 and TRBJ2-2; 13 nucleotides line up with TRBD2. The length of the CDR3 is 16 residues. Germline V gives CDR1 ENHRY, CDR2 SYGVKD. The J segment lost 6 bases and the V segment lost 3 bases, leaving 4 bases of the junction unmatched. The CDR3 region has the DNA TGTGCCATCAGTGAATGGACTAGCGGGAGCCCCGGGGAGCTGTTTTTT. Translating it yields CAISEWTSGSPGELFF.

At least ten counts were recorded for this clonotype. This sequence joins TRBV6-4 and TRBJ2-1, with TRBD2 matching 7 bases. This CDR3 has 15 amino acids. The ends lost 5 bases at V and 0 bases at J; junction bases unmatched: 4. The germline CDR1 and CDR2 sequences are MRHNA and SNTAGT. The CDR3 DNA sequence: TGTGCCAGCAGTTCGGGCGGGGGCTCCTACAATGAGCAGTTCTTC. Translated: CASSSGGGSYNEQFF.

The chain joins TRBV6-2 or TRBV6-3 to TRBJ1-1, with D hard to call. V was pared by 4 bases and J by 0 bases, with 9 bases between. The CDR3 is 14 amino acids. The germline V gene has CDR1 MNHEY and CDR2 SVGEGT. The CDR3 bases are TGTGCCAGCAGTTCCTTATCCTTGAACACTGAAGCTTTCTTT. Translation gives CASSSLSLNTEAFF.

This clonotype was counted many times. The chain has TRBV5-1 and TRBJ1-6; perhaps TRBD1 as D (6 bases). Germline V CDR1 and CDR2: SGHRS, YFSETQ. The CDR3 totals 15 residues. The ends were cut back, 4 bases at V and 4 bases at J, with 12 bases in the middle. The CDR3 DNA reads TGCGCCAGCAGCACCATACAGGGTTATAATTCACCCCTCCACTTT. Its translation: CASSTIQGYNSPLHF.

The chain employs TRBV12-3 or TRBV12-4 and TRBJ2-1; no clear D gene. Trimming stripped 5 bases from V and 4 bases from J, with 6 bases between. This CDR3 has 12 amino acids. In DNA form, the CDR3 reads TGTGCCAGCAGTCCCCAGTACAATGAGCAGTTCTTC. It encodes CASSPQYNEQFF.

This clonotype has just a few counts. This chain joins TRBV20-1 and TRBJ2-7; D is unclear. V lost 0 bases, J lost 2 bases, and 11 bases lay in between. The CDR3 extends over 14 amino acids. From germline, CDR1 is DFQATT and CDR2 SNEGSKA (reference sequence). The CDR3 DNA follows: TGCAGTGCTAGAGATAGGGCGAGGCCCTACGAGCAGTACTTC. The encoded protein is CSARDRARPYEQYF.

This clonotype was seen only a few times. For the CDR3, the DNA is TGCGCCAGCAGCCAAGATGGGACAGTTATTAGCCACGAGCAGTACTTC. Protein sequence: CASSQDGTVISHEQYF. The rearrangement joins TRBV4-1 to TRBJ2-7, with 7 bases that match TRBD1. CDR1 is MGHRA and CDR2 is YSYEKL in the germline V gene. Unmatched junction bases numbered 10, after V lost 0 bases and J lost 5 bases. The CDR3 length is 16 residues.

Comment on this clonotype: A much larger clone differs from this one at a single base, so this may be a read error. The genes are TRBV4-1 and TRBJ2-2; tentatively, D is TRBD1 (5 bases). This CDR3 spans 16 amino acids. V was pared by 2 bases and J by 1 base, with 11 bases between. Germline loops: CDR1 MGHRA, CDR2 YSYEKL. This CDR3 is CASSQNKGLNTGELFF. CDR3 DNA: TGCGCCAGCAGCCAAAATAAGGGGTTGAACACCGGGGAGCTGTTTTTT.

The gene calls are TRBV6-5 and TRBJ2-3; 7 nucleotides agree with TRBD2. The CDR3 is 15 amino acids. Germline V gives CDR1 MNHEY, CDR2 SVGAGI. J was trimmed by 3 bases and V by 1 base; bases with no gene match: 4. CDR3 DNA: TGTGCCAGCAGTTACTTGCCTAGCGGAACAGATACGCAGTATTTT. Its translation is CASSYLPSGTDTQYF.

This clonotype was observed a few times. This chain connects TRBV11-2 to TRBJ1-1; no definite D call. The V and J ends lost 5 bases and 7 bases respectively, with 14 bases between them. Germline CDR1 is SGHAT and CDR2 is FQNNGV. There are 13 residues in the CDR3. The CDR3 nucleotides are TGTGCCAGCAGCACCACTGCCTCCGGTGAAGCTTTCTTT. It codes for CASSTTASGEAFF.

V gene TRBV2 combines with J gene TRBJ2-7, with D perhaps TRBD2 (6 bases). The V and J ends lost 6 bases and 2 bases respectively, with 14 bases between them. CDR1 is SNHLY and CDR2 is FYNNEI in the germline V gene. The CDR3 loop spans 14 amino acids. In nucleotides, the CDR3 is TGTGCCAGCAGCATCGGGGGACCCGCCTACGAGCAGTACTTC. The encoded protein is CASSIGGPAYEQYF.

The chain couples TRBV12-2 to TRBJ1-2. TRBV12-2 is a pseudogene. This CDR3 contains 16 residues. The CDR3 loop is CASRFSPRTRDYGYTF. CDR3 in DNA: TGTGCAAGTCGCTTTTCACCTAGGACCCGTGACTATGGCTACACCTTC.

The sample holds a few counts of this clonotype. This chain uses TRBV10-3 with TRBJ2-5, with 11 bases identical to TRBD1. The CDR3 contains 15 residues. J was trimmed by 5 bases and V by 5 bases; bases with no gene match: 7. Germline CDR1 is ENHRY and CDR2 is SYGVKD. The chain's CDR3 is CAISWRDRGDETQYF. In nucleotides, the CDR3 is TGTGCCATCAGTTGGAGGGACAGGGGGGACGAGACCCAGTACTTC.

The table lists this clonotype with a few counts. The rearrangement uses TRBV7-9 and TRBJ2-7, with D possibly matching TRBD1 (6 bases). The CDR3 is 15 residues long. Germline V gene sequence: CDR1 SEHNR, CDR2 FQNEAQ (reference sequence). The V end lost 6 bases, the J end lost 2 bases, and 17 bases lay between the germline ends. The CDR3 protein is CASSSRTAPPYEQYF. The CDR3, as DNA: TGTGCCAGCAGTTCCCGGACAGCGCCTCCCTACGAGCAGTACTTC.